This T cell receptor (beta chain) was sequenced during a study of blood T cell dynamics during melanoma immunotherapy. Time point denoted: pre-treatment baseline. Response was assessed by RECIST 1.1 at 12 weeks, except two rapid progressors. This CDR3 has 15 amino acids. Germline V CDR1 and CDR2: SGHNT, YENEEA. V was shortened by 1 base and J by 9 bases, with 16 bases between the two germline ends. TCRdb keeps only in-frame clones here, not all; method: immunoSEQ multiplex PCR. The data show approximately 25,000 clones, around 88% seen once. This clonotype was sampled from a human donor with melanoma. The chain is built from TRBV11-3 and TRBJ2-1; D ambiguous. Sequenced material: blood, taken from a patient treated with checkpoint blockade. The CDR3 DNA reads TGTGCCAGCAGCTTAGGGGTCGATCTAGTAGGTGAGCAGTTCTTC. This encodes CASSLGVDLVGEQFF.